The clone carrying this TCR beta chain turned up a few times. Its antigen is unidentified. The entry originates in a study of vaccination effects on CD4 cells after COVID-19. Overall study results and limits: Pronounced clonal contraction occurred in clones induced by infection and by vaccine late after vaccination.

There are 12 residues in the CDR3. Trimming took off 6 bases at V and 6 bases at J, with 11 bases between the two ends. The V gene's germline CDR1 is KGHSH and CDR2 LQKENI. Libraries were prepared by immunoSEQ multiplex PCR; TCRdb keeps only in-frame clonotypes and omits some of them. The sample consists of about 55,000 clones, around 67% of them appearing once. ViraFEST used viral peptide pools to expand antigen-specific CD4+ T cells before sequencing. Having been cultured for around ten days, the cells underwent CD4+ T cell isolation. Recipients of the vaccine had no prior SARS-CoV-2 infection and negative nucleocapsid antibodies. Days 3 and 7 were when half the medium was replaced with IL-2 medium.

Sequencing was performed on CD4+ T cells from PBMCs cultured with SARS-CoV-2 spike peptides, taken before COVID-19 vaccination. The sequence came from a human donor who received a COVID-19 vaccine. This chain connects TRBV18 to TRBJ1-2, with no clear D. The CDR3 protein is CASSSPGNGYTF. The CDR3 DNA reads as TGTGCCAGCTCCTCCCCGGGGAATGGCTACACCTTC.